Listed here are 8 T cell receptor beta chains from one sample, sequenced in a study of STAT3 mutations in large granular lymphocyte leukemia. Overall study results and limits: Every T-cell large granular lymphocyte leukemia patient had at least one immunodominant TCR beta clonotype.

The table came from immunoSEQ multiplex PCR; TCRdb's copy has only in-frame clones and leaves some out. The sample consists of 3,500 to 4,500 clones, approximately 40% of them appearing once. These receptors have no known antigen. Sequenced sample: peripheral blood mononuclear cells. These TCRs come from a man aged 55 to 70 with T-cell large granular lymphocyte leukemia. Some clones in this sample may be carry-over from other donors' samples.

The chain employs TRBV10-2 and TRBJ2-2, with unresolved D. The CDR3 runs to 12 residues. The V gene lost 6 bases and the J gene lost 4 bases, with 6 bases spanning the gap. Germline CDR1 and CDR2: WSHSY and SAAADI. The CDR3 loop reads CASRTGTGELFF. The CDR3 bases are TGCGCCAGCAGGACTGGCACCGGGGAGCTGTTTTTT.

The sample holds a few counts of this clone. The J gene is TRBJ2-7, the V gene TRBV18; D gene unclear. The CDR3 is made up of 13 amino acids. Germline CDR1 KGHSH, CDR2 LQKENI. Trimming pared 4 bases from V and 3 bases from J, leaving 10 bases between. CDR3 in amino acids: CASSLDPFYEQYF. As DNA, the CDR3 is TGTGCCAGCTCACTAGACCCATTCTACGAGCAGTACTTC. Filled out from reference TRBV18 and TRBJ2-7, the complete variable domain reads NAGVMQNPRHLVRRRGQEARLRCSPMKGHSHVYWYRQLPEEGLKFMVYLQKENIIDESGMPKERFSAEFPKEGPSILRIQQVVRGDSAAYFCASSLDPFYEQYFGPGTRLTVT.

This clone is judged medium-sized (0.01 to 0.1%). The chain is built from TRBV6-6 and TRBJ2-7; 7 bases fit TRBD1. Germline CDR1 is MNHNY and CDR2 is SVGAGI (reference sequence). The CDR3 is 11 residues long. With 6 bases clipped from V and 7 bases from J, the junction kept 3 bases outside the gene matches. In DNA form, the CDR3 reads TGTGCCAGCAGGGCAGGGGGAGAGCAGTACGTC. Its translation: CASRAGGEQYV.

This clone was detected only a few times. J is TRBJ2-3 and V is TRBV5-4, with 7 bases lining up with TRBD2. The CDR3 has 15 amino acids. The V and J ends lost 4 bases and 4 bases, in that order; junction bases with no gene match: 9. Germline CDR1 SGHNT, CDR2 YYREEE (reference sequence). The CDR3 here is CASSTGLRQADTQYF. Here the CDR3 DNA reads TGTGCCAGCAGCACGGGACTACGGCAGGCAGATACGCAGTATTTT.

A few counts support this clone. This sequence joins TRBV5-1 and TRBJ1-2; TRBD1 agrees at 8 bases. This CDR3 has 15 amino acids. CDR1 is SGHRS and CDR2 is YFSETQ in the germline V gene. The trim removed 4 bases at V and 7 bases at J, leaving 12 bases unmatched. The CDR3 DNA follows: TGCGCCAGCAGCAAAGGGGACAGGAAAAGCAGTGGCTACACCTTC. Amino acids: CASSKGDRKSSGYTF.

The genes are TRBV30 and TRBJ1-4; possible D gene TRBD1, 5 bases. The germline V and J ends were trimmed by 5 bases and 4 bases, with 8 bases remaining between them. The length of the CDR3 is 12 residues. Germline CDR1 is GTSNPN and CDR2 is SVGIG (reference sequence). The CDR3 protein is CAWGHRNEKLFF. For the CDR3, the DNA is TGTGCCTGGGGACACCGTAATGAAAAACTGTTTTTT.

This chain connects TRBV5-5 to TRBJ2-1, with 9 nucleotides matching TRBD2. The germline gives CDR1 SGHKS, CDR2 YYEKEE (reference sequence). The CDR3 loop spans 15 amino acids. J gave up 7 bases and V 0 bases, and 5 bases lay outside the gene matches. DNA for the CDR3: TGTGCCAGCAGCTTGGGCGGGAGGGCCCTGAATGAGCAGTTCTTC. Residues: CASSLGGRALNEQFF.

The chain is built from TRBV11-2 and TRBJ1-3; no definite D call. Germline assignment: CDR1 SGHAT and CDR2 FQNNGV. The CDR3 is made up of 15 amino acids. V shed 5 bases and J shed 0 bases, with 11 bases lying between them. The CDR3 DNA reads TGTGCCAGCAGCCCGAGGACGGTCTCTGGAAACACCATATATTTT. It is translated as CASSPRTVSGNTIYF.